What follows are 31 T cell receptor beta chains derived from one specimen sequenced in a study of T cell responses to AZD1222 COVID-19 vaccine. Some clones are missing from TCRdb's copy, which holds only in-frame ones; the method was immunoSEQ multiplex PCR. The sample lists 100,000 or so clones; approximately 90% were seen once. This specimen consisted of peripheral blood, obtained on day 0 of AZD1222 vaccination. These TCRs come from an adult in good health.

J is TRBJ1-5 and V is TRBV5-6, with D uncertain. The CDR3 has 15 amino acids. V was pared by 2 bases and J by 4 bases, with 13 bases between. From germline, CDR1 is SGHDT and CDR2 YYEEEE. The CDR3 DNA sequence: TGTGCCAGCAGCTTTGGAGGAGCGACTAATCAGCCCCAGCATTTT. Its protein is CASSFGGATNQPQHF.

The J gene is TRBJ2-3, the V gene TRBV7-6; 8 positions agree with TRBD2. Unmatched junction bases numbered 2, after V lost 5 bases and J lost 7 bases. This CDR3 has 12 residues. Per the germline V gene, CDR1 is SGHVS and CDR2 is FNYEAQ. In DNA, the CDR3 is TGTGCCAGCAGCACGGGGGGGAATACGCAGTATTTT. This sequence encodes CASSTGGNTQYF.

This clone was seen only a few times. The chain uses TRBV7-7 and TRBJ2-1, with D perhaps TRBD1 or TRBD2 (7 bases each). The V gene's germline CDR1 is SSHAT and CDR2 FNYEAQ (reference sequence). V was clipped by 1 base and J by 8 bases, with 15 bases between them. The CDR3 loop spans 15 amino acids. As DNA, the CDR3 is TGTGCCAGCAGCTTAGGACAGGGAAGCGGGGATGAGCAGTTCTTC. It is translated as CASSLGQGSGDEQFF. The complete variable domain, with remaining parts taken from reference TRBV7-7 and TRBJ2-1, reads GAGVSQSPRYKVTKRGQDVTLRCDPISSHATLYWYQQALGQGPEFLTYFNYEAQPDKSGLPSDRFSAERPEGSISTLTIQRTEQRDSAMYRCASSLGQGSGDEQFFGPGTRLTVL.

The chain recombines TRBV9 with TRBJ1-1; possible D gene TRBD1, 5 bases. The CDR3 consists of 17 residues. CDR1 and CDR2 (germline): SGDLS, YYNGEE. Between the trimmed V and J ends, which lost 4 bases and 5 bases, there was a span of 24 bases. CDR3 DNA: TGTGCCAGCAGCCCGGACGGGGGGTTTTGGGACGGGACTGAAGCTTTCTTT. Translating gives CASSPDGGFWDGTEAFF.

The genes are TRBV10-3 and TRBJ1-5, with D possibly being TRBD1 (5 bases). CDR3 length equals 15 residues. Germline lookup yields CDR1 ENHRY and CDR2 SYGVKD. V shed 0 bases and J shed 2 bases, with 8 bases lying between them. The CDR3 coding sequence is TGTGCCATCAGTGAGTCGGTAGGGGGCAATCAGCCCCAGCATTTT. As protein: CAISESVGGNQPQHF.

The gene calls are TRBV7-9 and TRBJ2-1, with 8 bases identical to TRBD2. The CDR3 is 18 amino acids. The trim removed 4 bases at V and 6 bases at J, leaving 17 bases unmatched. From germline, CDR1 is SEHNR and CDR2 FQNEAQ (reference sequence). CDR3 coding DNA: TGTGCCAGCAGCTCACTCTTACGACGGGAGGGCCTTAGCAATGAGCAGTTCTTC. Encoded protein: CASSSLLRREGLSNEQFF. The full variable domain, rest sourced from reference TRBV7-9 and TRBJ2-1, is DTGVSQNPRHKITKRGQNVTFRCDPISEHNRLYWYRQTLGQGPEFLTYFQNEAQLEKSRLLSDRFSAERPKGSFSTLEIQRTEQGDSAMYLCASSSLLRREGLSNEQFFGPGTRLTVL.

The rearrangement links TRBV19 to TRBJ1-4, with 7 bases that match TRBD1. Germline lookup yields CDR1 LNHDA and CDR2 SQIVND (reference sequence). This CDR3 is built from 14 residues. V gave up 6 bases and J gave up 13 bases; unmatched junction bases: 14. The CDR3 region is CASSATGTFPRLFF. CDR3 coding DNA: TGTGCCAGTAGCGCGACAGGGACCTTTCCTCGACTGTTTTTT.

This sequence joins TRBV25-1 and TRBJ1-1, with TRBD1 as a possible D gene (5 bases). Germline V lookup: CDR1 MGHDK, CDR2 SYGVNS. V lost 0 bases and J lost 5, with 10 bases in between. This CDR3 contains 14 residues. The CDR3 DNA reads as TGTGCCAGCAGTGAATATCGGCAGGGAACTGAAGCTTTCTTT. Protein: CASSEYRQGTEAFF. The whole variable domain, filled in from reference TRBV25-1 and TRBJ1-1, reads EADIYQTPRYLVIGTGKKITLECSQTMGHDKMYWYQQDPGMELHLIHYSYGVNSTEKGDLSSESTVSRIRTEHFPLTLESARPSHTSQYLCASSEYRQGTEAFFGQGTRLTVV.

The chain joins TRBV5-4 to TRBJ1-3, with TRBD1 matching over 7 bases. CDR1 and CDR2 from the germline V gene are SGHNT and YYREEE (reference sequence). The CDR3 covers 12 residues. Unmatched junction bases numbered 4, after V lost 9 bases and J lost 4 bases. The CDR3 DNA follows: TGTGCCACCGCGACAGGGGGAAACACCATATATTTT. This gives the protein CATATGGNTIYF.

The CDR3: CASTPGTIITGELFF. Written as DNA, the CDR3 is TGTGCCAGCACTCCCGGGACAATTATCACCGGGGAGCTGTTTTTT. The genes are TRBV6-5 and TRBJ2-2, with D perhaps matching TRBD1 (6 bases). The CDR3 spans 15 residues. V was trimmed by 7 bases and J by 4 bases, leaving 16 bases between them. Germline V lookup: CDR1 MNHEY, CDR2 SVGAGI.

CDR3 in DNA: TGTGCCAGCAGCCTAGACTCGTGGGAGCAGTACTTC. Translated: CASSLDSWEQYF. The J gene is TRBJ2-7, the V gene TRBV3-1 (or the pseudogene TRBV3-2), with D unresolved. The CDR3 runs 12 residues. The germline V gene has CDR1 LGHDT and CDR2 YNNKEL (reference sequence). Between the trimmed V and J ends, which lost 4 bases and 7 bases, there was a span of 11 bases.

The chain recombines TRBV5-1 with TRBJ2-7; D not certain. The V end lost 5 bases, the J end lost 0 bases, and 12 bases lay between the germline ends. The germline V gene has CDR1 SGHRS and CDR2 YFSETQ. The CDR3 extends over 14 amino acids. The CDR3 nucleotides read TGCGCCAGCAGGGATACAGCAAGCTCCTACGAGCAGTACTTC. It translates to CASRDTASSYEQYF.

The count of this clone is one. This chain joins TRBV30 and TRBJ1-1, with D perhaps matching TRBD1 (6 bases). The germline V gene encodes CDR1 GTSNPN and CDR2 SVGIG (reference sequence). Trimming removed 3 bases from V and 9 bases from J, with 11 bases in between. This CDR3 has 11 residues. In nucleotides, the CDR3 is TGTGCCTGGAGGACAGGACCCCAAGCTTTCTTT. Its translation is CAWRTGPQAFF.

This sequence joins TRBV6-4 and TRBJ1-5; possible D gene TRBD1, 6 bases. The germline V gene encodes CDR1 MRHNA and CDR2 SNTAGT. The CDR3 has 14 amino acids. V was shortened by 2 bases and J by 10 bases, with 15 bases between the two germline ends. The CDR3 spells CASSDGRDNVPQHF. The CDR3 DNA sequence: TGTGCCAGCAGTGACGGCAGGGACAATGTTCCCCAGCATTTT.

This chain joins TRBV12-3 or TRBV12-4 and TRBJ1-4; perhaps TRBD1 as D (6 bases). This CDR3 comprises 13 residues. Trimming took off 10 bases at V and 10 bases at J, with 19 bases between the two ends. The CDR3 bases are TGTGCCATCCTATTACAGGGAGTAGGAAAACTGTTTTTT. Encoded protein: CAILLQGVGKLFF.

The rearrangement uses TRBV21-1 and TRBJ2-7; TRBD1 is the table's D call, not checked against the DNA. TRBV21-1 is an annotated pseudogene. The CDR3 consists of 11 residues. The CDR3 nucleotides read TGTGCCGGTAACAGGGGCTGCGAGCAGTACTTC. This encodes CAGNRGCEQYF.

V is TRBV5-1 and J is TRBJ2-2, with D hard to call. The CDR3 is made up of 14 amino acids. V dropped 2 bases and J dropped 7 bases, with 12 bases sitting between them. Germline V CDR1 and CDR2: SGHRS, YFSETQ. CDR3 region: CASSFRWDDGELFF. DNA for the CDR3: TGCGCCAGCAGCTTTCGATGGGATGACGGGGAGCTGTTTTTT.

This clone was detected once. The chain combines TRBV5-1 with TRBJ2-2; D is possibly TRBD2 (6 bases). Trimming stripped 4 bases from V and 5 bases from J, with 12 bases between. Germline V gives CDR1 SGHRS, CDR2 YFSETQ. CDR3 length: 14 amino acids. This CDR3 is CASSRGVITGELFF. The CDR3 nucleotides are TGCGCCAGCAGCCGCGGGGTTATAACCGGGGAGCTGTTTTTT.

The J gene is TRBJ1-4, the V gene TRBV24-1; D not certain. Deletions cut 0 bases from V and 2 bases from J, with 9 bases between. CDR1 KGHDR and CDR2 SFDVKD come from the germline V gene. This CDR3 is built from 16 residues. CDR3 loop: CATSDLWAGTNEKLFF. Here the CDR3 DNA reads TGTGCCACCAGTGATTTGTGGGCGGGTACTAATGAAAAACTGTTTTTT.

This chain links TRBV4-3 with TRBJ2-5, with a weak D call TRBD1 (6 bases). Per germline, CDR1 LGHNA and CDR2 YSLEER. Trimming removed 3 bases at V and 5 bases at J, with 10 bases between. This CDR3 contains 13 residues. Here the CDR3 DNA reads TGCGCCAGCAGCCAGGGGGCTTTGGAGACCCAGTACTTC. Translating it yields CASSQGALETQYF.

The chain uses TRBV30 and TRBJ2-7, with TRBD1 matching 9 bases. Germline assignment: CDR1 GTSNPN and CDR2 SVGIG (reference sequence). The CDR3 is 17 amino acids. V lost 5 bases to trimming and J lost 6 bases; unmatched junction nucleotides: 20. In DNA form, the CDR3 reads TGTGCCTGGGGCTCCCTCTTCCACCGGGACAGGGAATTCGAGCAGTACTTC. The encoded protein is CAWGSLFHRDREFEQYF.

The chain uses TRBV5-1 and TRBJ1-2; D remains unclear. The V gene lost 3 bases and the J gene lost 2 bases, with 11 bases spanning the gap. Germline V CDR1 and CDR2: SGHRS, YFSETQ. This CDR3 region has 14 residues. The CDR3 loop is CASSSNRENYGYTF. The DNA of the CDR3 is TGCGCCAGCAGCTCGAATCGGGAGAACTATGGCTACACCTTC.

This clone has a handful of counts. CDR3 nucleotide sequence: TGTGCCAGCAGCCCGGGTTACTCTGGAAACACCATATATTTT. Translating gives CASSPGYSGNTIYF. The genes are TRBV14 and TRBJ1-3, with no clear D. With 4 bases removed from V and 0 bases from J, the gap between germline ends came to 7 bases. CDR1 and CDR2 from the germline V gene are SGHDN and FVKESK. The CDR3 is 14 residues long.

The genes are TRBV6-5 and TRBJ1-2, with TRBD1 matching over 10 bases. CDR3 size: 12 residues. Unmatched junction bases numbered 2, after V lost 8 bases and J lost 5 bases. Per germline, CDR1 MNHEY and CDR2 SVGAGI. The CDR3: CASVGQGYGYTF. The CDR3 DNA is TGTGCCAGCGTGGGACAGGGGTATGGCTACACCTTC.

This chain connects TRBV2 to TRBJ1-3, with D hard to call. Germline assignment: CDR1 SNHLY and CDR2 FYNNEI. V lost 4 bases to trimming and J lost 3 bases, with 16 bases between them. The CDR3 extends over 16 amino acids. CDR3 sequence reads: CASSGGPARSGNTIYF. In DNA, the CDR3 is TGTGCCAGCAGTGGCGGCCCTGCGCGGAGTGGAAACACCATATATTTT.

This chain links TRBV11-2 with TRBJ2-1; 7 nucleotides agree with TRBD2. With 5 bases clipped from V and 7 bases from J, the junction kept 8 bases outside the gene matches. Germline V gene lookup returns CDR1 SGHAT and CDR2 FQNNGV. The CDR3 covers 14 residues. The CDR3: CASSAGGNSNEQFF. Written as DNA, the CDR3 is TGTGCCAGCAGCGCCGGGGGGAACTCTAATGAGCAGTTCTTC.

The chain uses TRBV10-3 and TRBJ2-3; 9 nucleotides match TRBD2. CDR1 and CDR2 from the germline V gene are ENHRY and SYGVKD. Trimming took 7 bases from V and 2 from J; bases not matched to a gene: 10. The CDR3 loop spans 16 amino acids. The CDR3 coding sequence is TGTGCCATCACCGGGATAGCGGGGGCGTACACAGATACGCAGTATTTT. Translation gives CAITGIAGAYTDTQYF.

The chain links TRBV5-4 to TRBJ1-2; possibly TRBD1 for D (6 bases). Trimming shortened V by 1 base and J by 6 bases, and 13 bases separated the two germline ends. This CDR3 spans 14 amino acids. The germline gives CDR1 SGHNT, CDR2 YYREEE (reference sequence). The CDR3 protein is CASSLKSGVDGYTF. CDR3 nucleotide sequence: TGTGCCAGCAGCTTGAAGTCAGGGGTCGATGGCTACACCTTC.

This clone was counted between two and nine times. The V and J genes are TRBV2 and TRBJ1-1; D call uncertain. Germline V CDR1 and CDR2: SNHLY, FYNNEI. V was shortened by 3 bases and J by 11 bases, with 13 bases between the two germline ends. The CDR3 runs to 12 residues. The CDR3 loop is CASSELRVLAFF. The CDR3, as DNA: TGTGCCAGCAGTGAGTTGAGGGTGCTGGCTTTCTTT.

This chain uses TRBV28 with TRBJ1-5; no clear D. Trimming removed 1 base from V and 2 bases from J, with 9 bases in between. Germline V CDR1 and CDR2: MDHEN, SYDVKM. The CDR3 contains 15 residues. CDR3 nucleotides: TGTGCCAGCAGTTTATCGGGGATAGGCAATCAGCCCCAGCATTTT. Its protein is CASSLSGIGNQPQHF.

V usage is TRBV7-6 and J usage is TRBJ2-2, with D unresolved. This CDR3 has 14 residues. Germline V gives CDR1 SGHVS, CDR2 FNYEAQ. Trimming took 2 bases from V and 7 from J, leaving 11 bases between them. In nucleotides, the CDR3 is TGTGCCAGCAGCTTAACCTCAACCCGCGGGGAGCTGTTTTTT. Residues: CASSLTSTRGELFF.